The 11 T cell receptor beta chains given below trace back to one sample, sequenced in a study of shared clonotypes between healthy human individuals. Measured with immunoSEQ multiplex PCR; TCRdb has only the in-frame clones, and not every one. The table has approximately 1.1 million clones, about four fifths seen once; the top ten hold under 0.6%. The specimen was memory CD4+ T cells from PBMCs. The sample's subset: CD45RA-negative fraction. The receptors come from a man aged 18 to 29 in good health. Some clones in this sample may be carry-over from other donors' samples.

This clone was seen only once. The J gene is TRBJ2-7, the V gene TRBV18, with 9 bases matching TRBD1. The ends lost 6 bases at V and 2 bases at J; junction bases unmatched: 5. The CDR3 loop spans 14 amino acids. Germline values: CDR1 KGHSH, CDR2 LQKENI. The CDR3 nucleotides are TGTGCCAGCTCCTCCGGGACAGGGACCTACGAGCAGTACTTC. This translates into CASSSGTGTYEQYF. The variable domain in full, completed from reference TRBV18 and TRBJ2-7, reads NAGVMQNPRHLVRRRGQEARLRCSPMKGHSHVYWYRQLPEEGLKFMVYLQKENIIDESGMPKERFSAEFPKEGPSILRIQQVVRGDSAAYFCASSSGTGTYEQYFGPGTRLTVT.

The chain recombines TRBV10-1 with TRBJ2-1; D is unclear. CDR3 length equals 14 residues. Trimming removed 3 bases at V and 6 bases at J, with 12 bases between. Germline assignment: CDR1 WNHNN and CDR2 SYGVQD (reference sequence). The CDR3 nucleotides are TGCGCCAGCAGTGAAGATGGATCCGTCAATGAGCAGTTCTTC. Protein product: CASSEDGSVNEQFF.

This clone was seen a handful of times. The sample has other DNA sequences that encode this CDR3 too. J is TRBJ2-7 and V is TRBV5-1, with D uncertain. Germline values: CDR1 SGHRS, CDR2 YFSETQ. This CDR3 comprises 11 residues. The germline V and J ends were trimmed by 4 bases and 0 bases, with 2 bases remaining between them. The CDR3 reads CASSDSYEQYF. The CDR3 DNA follows: TGCGCCAGCAGCGACTCCTACGAGCAGTACTTC.

The J gene is TRBJ2-2, the V gene TRBV18, with D possibly matching TRBD1 (5 bases). This CDR3 contains 14 residues. Germline V CDR1 and CDR2: KGHSH, LQKENI. V was pared by 5 bases and J by 0 bases, with 7 bases between. CDR3 amino acids: CASSTGANTGELFF. The CDR3 bases are TGTGCCAGCTCAACAGGCGCGAACACCGGGGAGCTGTTTTTT.

The genes are TRBV30 and TRBJ1-1; no firm D call. This CDR3 has 11 residues. The germline V and J ends were trimmed by 2 bases and 10 bases, with 11 bases remaining between them. Germline-derived CDR1 and CDR2 are GTSNPN and SVGIG (reference sequence). CDR3 residues: CAWSIWGGAFF. In DNA, the CDR3 is TGTGCCTGGAGTATTTGGGGAGGAGCTTTCTTT.

This chain connects TRBV9 to TRBJ1-2; no clear D. V was pared by 0 bases and J by 3 bases, with 18 bases between. The CDR3 is 17 amino acids. Germline loops: CDR1 SGDLS, CDR2 YYNGEE. The CDR3: CASSVDKGPAKYYGYTF. The CDR3 DNA reads TGTGCCAGCAGCGTAGACAAGGGTCCCGCGAAATACTATGGCTACACCTTC.

The chain carries TRBV5-4 and TRBJ2-2, with D uncertain. V was shortened by 5 bases and J by 6 bases, with 8 bases between the two germline ends. This CDR3 region has 12 residues. The germline gives CDR1 SGHNT, CDR2 YYREEE (reference sequence). The CDR3 region is CASRTPAGELFF. The CDR3 DNA reads TGTGCCAGCAGGACTCCGGCCGGGGAGCTGTTTTTT. The whole variable domain, remainder taken from reference TRBV5-4 and TRBJ2-2, is ETGVTQSPTHLIKTRGQQVTLRCSSQSGHNTVSWYQQALGQGPQFIFQYYREEENGRGNFPPRFSGLQFPNYSSELNVNALELDDSALYLCASRTPAGELFFGEGSRLTVL.

This chain connects TRBV7-6 to TRBJ2-7, with 12 bases aligning to TRBD2. The germline gives CDR1 SGHVS, CDR2 FNYEAQ. The CDR3 is made up of 16 amino acids. The ends lost 4 bases at V and 4 bases at J; junction bases unmatched: 8. CDR3 region: CASSSLAGGPGYEQYF. Here the CDR3 DNA reads TGTGCCAGCAGCTCTCTAGCGGGAGGGCCAGGGTACGAGCAGTACTTC.

The chain joins TRBV2 to TRBJ1-2; D gene ambiguous. Germline V gene lookup returns CDR1 SNHLY and CDR2 FYNNEI. CDR3 size: 14 residues. Trimming stripped 4 bases from V and 1 base from J, with 10 bases between. The CDR3 loop is CASSGGRNNYGYTF. The CDR3 DNA sequence: TGTGCCAGCAGTGGAGGACGCAATAACTATGGCTACACCTTC.

The CDR3 coding sequence is TGTGCCAGCAGTTTACGAGCGCCTAACTATGGCTACACCTTC. This translates into CASSLRAPNYGYTF. The V gene is TRBV28, the J gene TRBJ1-2; no clear D. The germline V and J ends were trimmed by 2 bases and 0 bases, with 7 bases remaining between them. The germline V gene has CDR1 MDHEN and CDR2 SYDVKM. The CDR3 loop spans 14 amino acids.

The chain has TRBV27 and TRBJ2-6, with TRBD2 matching over 11 bases. Germline-derived CDR1 and CDR2 are MNHEY and SMNVEV (reference sequence). This CDR3 contains 17 residues. Trimming at V came to 4 bases and at J to 0 bases, leaving 2 bases not matched to a gene. The DNA of the CDR3 is TGTGCCAGCAGTTCCACTAGCGGGAGCTCTGGGGCCAACGTCCTGACTTTC. This codes for CASSSTSGSSGANVLTF. The variable domain in full, with the rest retrieved from reference TRBV27 and TRBJ2-6, is EAQVTQNPRYLITVTGKKLTVTCSQNMNHEYMSWYRQDPGLGLRQIYYSMNVEVTDKGDVPEGYKVSRKEKRNFPLILESPSPNQTSLYFCASSSTSGSSGANVLTFGAGSRLTVL.